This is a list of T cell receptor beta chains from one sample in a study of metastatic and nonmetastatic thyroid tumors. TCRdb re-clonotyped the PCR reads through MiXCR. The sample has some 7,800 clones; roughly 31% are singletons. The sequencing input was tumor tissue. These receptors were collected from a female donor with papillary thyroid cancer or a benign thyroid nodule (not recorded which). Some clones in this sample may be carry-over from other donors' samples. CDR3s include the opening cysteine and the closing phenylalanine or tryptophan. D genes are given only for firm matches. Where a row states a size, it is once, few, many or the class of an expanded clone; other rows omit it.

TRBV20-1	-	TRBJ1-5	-	TGCAGTGCTAGACCTGGGAATAGCAATCAGCCCCAGCATTTT	CSARPGNSNQPQHF
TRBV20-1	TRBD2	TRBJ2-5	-	TGCAGTGCTAGAGATAGTAGTAGCGGGGATCAGGCAGAGACCCAGTACTTC	CSARDSSSGDQAETQYF
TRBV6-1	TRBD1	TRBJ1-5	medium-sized	TGTGCCAGCAGTGAGACAGGGGGGCAGCCCCAGCATTTT	CASSETGGQPQHF
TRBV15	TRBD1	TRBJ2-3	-	TGTGCCACCGGCGGCACGGGACAGGGGGCCGGTACGCAGTATTTT	CATGGTGQGAGTQYF
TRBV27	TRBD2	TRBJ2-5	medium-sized	TGTGCCAGCAGTTTGGCTAGCGGGAGGCCCCAAGAGACCCAGTACTTC	CASSLASGRPQETQYF
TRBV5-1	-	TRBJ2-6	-	TGCGCCAGCAGACCACAGGTGACTCTGGGCCACGTCCTGACTTTC	CASRPQVTLGHVLTF
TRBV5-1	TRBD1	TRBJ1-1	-	TGCGCCAGCAGAGTGGGGGACAGGAACACTGAAGCTTTCTTT	CASRVGDRNTEAFF
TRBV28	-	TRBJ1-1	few	TGTGCCAGCAGAACCTATTCAGGATATCTGAACACTGAAGCTTTCTTT	CASRTYSGYLNTEAFF
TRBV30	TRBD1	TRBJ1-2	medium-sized	TGTGCCTCCCAAAGGGGGCCGGCTAACTATGGCTACACCTTC	CASQRGPANYGYTF
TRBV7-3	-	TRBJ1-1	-	TGTGCCAGCAGCCTGACGGGGGATGGCTTGAACACTGAAGCTTTCTTT	CASSLTGDGLNTEAFF
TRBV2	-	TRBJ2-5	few	TGTGCCAGCAGTTCCTGGACTACCCTCCAAGAGACCCAGTACTTC	CASSSWTTLQETQYF
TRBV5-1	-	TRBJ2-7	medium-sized	TGCGCCAGCAGCTTACCTAGCACCAACTACGAGCAGTACTTC	CASSLPSTNYEQYF
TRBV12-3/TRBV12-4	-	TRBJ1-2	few	TGTGCCAGCACACAGGGTATTGGGGGCTACACCTTC	CASTQGIGGYTF
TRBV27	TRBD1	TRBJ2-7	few	TGTGCCAGCAGGGGGACAGGGGGTGGCTACGAGCAGTACTTC	CASRGTGGGYEQYF
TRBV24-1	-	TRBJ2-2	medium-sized	TGTGCCACCAGTGATTTGCTAGACTCGGGCACCGGGGAGCTGTTTTTT	CATSDLLDSGTGELFF
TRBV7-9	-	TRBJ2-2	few	TGTGCCAGCAGCCGGGGCTCCACATGGGACGGGGAGCTGTTTTTT	CASSRGSTWDGELFF
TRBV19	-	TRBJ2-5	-	TGTGCCAGTAGTATGGGGCTAGCCCAAGAGACCCAGTACTTC	CASSMGLAQETQYF
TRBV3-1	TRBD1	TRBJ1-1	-	TGTGCCAGCAGCCAAGCTTCAGACAGGGATGAAGAAGCTTTCTTT	CASSQASDRDEEAFF
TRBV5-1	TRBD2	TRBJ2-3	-	TGCGCCAGCAGCCCGCGACTAGCGGGGGGCACAGATACGCAGTATTTT	CASSPRLAGGTDTQYF
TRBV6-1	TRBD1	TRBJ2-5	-	TGTGCCAGCAGTGAAAGGGGACAGGAAGAGACCCAGTACTTC	CASSERGQEETQYF
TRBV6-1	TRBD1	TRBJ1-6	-	TGTGCCAGCAGGAGGGACAGCGCTATCAATTCACCCCTCCACTTT	CASRRDSAINSPLHF
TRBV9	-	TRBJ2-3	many	TGTGCCAGCGGTTCTGGGGCCGACACAGATACGCAGTATTTT	CASGSGADTDTQYF
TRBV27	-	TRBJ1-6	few	TGTGCCAGCAGGGGGGGAAGGTCAAGTTCACCCCTCCACTTT	CASRGGRSSSPLHF